These 22 T cell receptor beta chains share one sample of origin, sequenced in a study of blood T cell repertoires in COVID-19. Some clones are missing from TCRdb's copy, which holds only in-frame ones; the method was immunoSEQ multiplex PCR. The sample carries 120,000 or so clones, 84% recorded once. The sample was peripheral blood. These receptors all come from a woman in her 30s who had recovered from COVID-19.

The J gene is TRBJ2-5, the V gene TRBV7-2; D ambiguous. The ends were cut back, 2 bases at V and 0 bases at J, with 10 bases in the middle. This CDR3 contains 15 residues. Germline loops: CDR1 SGHTA, CDR2 FQGNSA. The CDR3 protein is CASSLREMYQETQYF. The CDR3 nucleotides read TGTGCCAGCAGCTTAAGAGAAATGTACCAAGAGACCCAGTACTTC. Looking up the rest from reference TRBV7-2 and TRBJ2-5 gives the full variable domain: GAGVSQSPSNKVTEKGKDVELRCDPISGHTALYWYRQSLGQGLEFLIYFQGNSAPDKSGLPSDRFSAERTGGSVSTLTIQRTQQEDSAVYLCASSLREMYQETQYFGPGTRLLVL.

In its sample, this clone was seen once. This chain joins TRBV5-4 and TRBJ2-3, with D unresolved. CDR1 is SGHNT and CDR2 is YYREEE in the germline V gene (reference sequence). CDR3 length: 14 amino acids. Trimming stripped 3 bases from V and 0 bases from J, with 8 bases between. The CDR3 sequence is CASSSVPSTDTQYF. The CDR3 DNA is TGTGCCAGCAGCTCGGTACCCAGCACAGATACGCAGTATTTT.

The chain couples TRBV2 to TRBJ1-2; TRBD1 is a possible D gene (5 bases). The CDR3 covers 15 residues. CDR1 and CDR2 (germline): SNHLY, FYNNEI. Trimming stripped 0 bases from V and 4 bases from J, with 12 bases between. The CDR3 DNA reads TGTGCCAGCAGTGAAGCAACGGGGGTGGGCTATGGCTACACCTTC. It specifies CASSEATGVGYGYTF.

The chain recombines TRBV27 with TRBJ2-7; D perhaps matches TRBD2 (6 bases). The V end lost 0 bases, the J end lost 2 bases, and 14 bases lay between the germline ends. Germline CDR1 MNHEY, CDR2 SMNVEV (reference sequence). The CDR3 spans 16 residues. The CDR3 sequence: CASSLSGGVRTYEQYF. The CDR3 DNA reads TGTGCCAGCAGTTTATCGGGCGGGGTCAGAACCTACGAGCAGTACTTC.

V gene TRBV7-9 combines with J gene TRBJ1-6, with a possible D match to TRBD1 (5 bases). Between the trimmed V and J ends, which lost 4 bases and 9 bases, there was a span of 10 bases. The CDR3 is made up of 13 amino acids. Germline lookup yields CDR1 SEHNR and CDR2 FQNEAQ (reference sequence). CDR3 coding DNA: TGTGCCAGCAGCTATCCTCAGGGTTCACCCCTCCACTTT. Translation gives CASSYPQGSPLHF.

The chain has TRBV29-1 and TRBJ2-1; possible D gene TRBD2, 5 bases. This CDR3 is 14 amino acids long. Germline V lookup: CDR1 SQVTM, CDR2 ANQGSEA. V lost 4 bases, J lost 7 bases, and 17 bases lay in between. The CDR3 is CSVASGGTPNEQFF. The CDR3 DNA sequence: TGCAGCGTTGCCAGCGGAGGCACCCCAAATGAGCAGTTCTTC.

The chain is built from TRBV19 and TRBJ2-7, with D hard to call. V was trimmed by 7 bases and J by 0 bases, leaving 7 bases between them. Germline assignment: CDR1 LNHDA and CDR2 SQIVND (reference sequence). This CDR3 region has 12 residues. The CDR3 protein is CASKRSSYEQYF. DNA of the CDR3: TGTGCCAGTAAACGGAGCTCCTACGAGCAGTACTTC.

V and J are TRBV13 and TRBJ1-4; 10 bases are shared with TRBD1. The V gene's germline CDR1 is PRHDT and CDR2 FYEKMQ (reference sequence). CDR3 length: 21 residues. With 3 bases clipped from V and 0 bases from J, the junction kept 16 bases outside the gene matches. CDR3 region: CASSFRRAGQGFSTTNEKLFF. For the CDR3, the DNA is TGTGCCAGCAGCTTCCGTAGAGCGGGACAGGGGTTCTCCACAACTAATGAAAAACTGTTTTTT.

The chain links TRBV10-2 to TRBJ1-3, with D perhaps TRBD1 (5 bases). V was pared by 4 bases and J by 8 bases, with 12 bases between. Per the germline V gene, CDR1 is WSHSY and CDR2 is SAAADI. The CDR3 is made up of 13 amino acids. As DNA, the CDR3 is TGCGCCAGCAGTGGGCAGGGAAAGGACACCATATATTTT. This translates into CASSGQGKDTIYF.

The J gene is TRBJ2-2, the V gene TRBV19, with 8 bases matching TRBD2. V shed 10 bases and J 5 bases; nucleotides not matched to a gene: 12. From germline, CDR1 is LNHDA and CDR2 SQIVND (reference sequence). The CDR3 has 15 amino acids. The CDR3: CATSPGGIETGELFF. In DNA, the CDR3 is TGTGCCACCTCCCCGGGAGGGATCGAAACCGGGGAGCTGTTTTTT.

The chain uses TRBV5-1 and TRBJ1-1; D is undetermined. The ends were cut back, 10 bases at V and 1 base at J, with 14 bases in the middle. The germline CDR1 and CDR2 sequences are SGHRS and YFSETQ. The CDR3 consists of 13 residues. The CDR3 reads CAGKPIQNTEAFF. In DNA form, the CDR3 reads TGCGCCGGCAAGCCGATTCAGAACACTGAAGCTTTCTTT.

This chain joins TRBV6-5 and TRBJ1-5; no clear D. CDR3 length equals 13 residues. From germline, CDR1 is MNHEY and CDR2 SVGAGI. The ends were cut back, 9 bases at V and 2 bases at J, with 11 bases in the middle. DNA for the CDR3: TGTGCCAGTTCGGGGTTGGGCAATCAGCCCCAGCATTTT. As protein: CASSGLGNQPQHF.

This rearrangement joins TRBV6-5 to TRBJ1-2, with D uncertain. The germline V and J ends were trimmed by 5 bases and 7 bases, with 14 bases remaining between them. The CDR3 has 13 amino acids. Germline V gives CDR1 MNHEY, CDR2 SVGAGI. The CDR3 DNA follows: TGTGCCAGCAGTCCCCCTAGTACTGGTGGCTACACCTTC. Its translation: CASSPPSTGGYTF.

This sequence joins TRBV2 and TRBJ1-5; 9 bases align to TRBD1. Germline CDR1 and CDR2: SNHLY and FYNNEI. With V trimmed by 6 bases and J by 6 bases, 6 bases remained unmatched. This CDR3 contains 14 residues. The CDR3 coding sequence is TGTGCCAGCAGCACTCGACAGGGGGGTCAGCCCCAGCATTTT. Residues: CASSTRQGGQPQHF.

The V and J genes are TRBV7-3 and TRBJ2-2; a weak D match, TRBD2 (6 bases). Germline CDR1 is SGHTA and CDR2 is FQGTGA. Trimming stripped 1 base from V and 2 bases from J, with 14 bases between. The CDR3 has 17 residues. DNA of the CDR3: TGTGCCAGCAGCTTAATGGGTAGCGGTTTAAACACCGGGGAGCTGTTTTTT. Its protein is CASSLMGSGLNTGELFF.

The rearrangement joins TRBV5-3 to TRBJ1-2, with D hard to call. TRBV5-3 is an ORF, and what it does is uncertain. With 4 bases removed from V and 8 bases from J, the gap between germline ends came to 3 bases. This CDR3 contains 9 residues. CDR3 coding DNA: TGTGCCAGAAGCCCGGGCTACACCTTC. This encodes CARSPGYTF.

The chain joins TRBV27 to TRBJ2-7; D gene unclear. V shed 5 bases and J shed 0 bases, with 11 bases lying between them. In germline, CDR1 is MNHEY, CDR2 SMNVEV (reference sequence). The length of the CDR3 is 14 residues. The CDR3 loop reads CASSPQWASYEQYF. In DNA, the CDR3 is TGTGCCAGCAGTCCGCAGTGGGCCTCCTACGAGCAGTACTTC.

This clone was seen once. The V gene is TRBV4-1, the J gene TRBJ2-6, with TRBD2 matching over 9 bases. The CDR3 covers 15 residues. Trimming at V came to 8 bases and at J to 4 bases, leaving 6 bases not matched to a gene. CDR1 and CDR2 (germline): MGHRA, YSYEKL. The CDR3 region has the DNA TGCGCCAGCGCGGCGGGGGGGCTCGGGGCCAACGTCCTGACTTTC. Amino acid sequence: CASAAGGLGANVLTF.

The chain is built from TRBV28 and TRBJ1-3, with D unresolved. The CDR3 runs 14 residues. Trimming left V 3 bases short and J 0 bases short, with 6 bases between. CDR1 and CDR2 (germline): MDHEN, SYDVKM. The CDR3: CASSFADSGNTIYF. CDR3 sequence (DNA): TGTGCCAGCAGTTTCGCGGACTCTGGAAACACCATATATTTT.

This chain uses TRBV7-2 with TRBJ2-7, with unresolved D. The CDR3 length is 12 residues. V shed 5 bases and J shed 6 bases, with 11 bases lying between them. Germline V CDR1 and CDR2: SGHTA, FQGNSA. CDR3 sequence: CASSPPGPEQYF. The DNA of the CDR3 is TGTGCCAGCAGCCCCCCAGGCCCCGAGCAGTACTTC.

The rearrangement links TRBV5-1 to TRBJ2-1, with TRBD2 identical over 14 bases. The V segment lost 4 bases and the J segment 10 bases; nucleotides outside the gene matches: 10. The length of the CDR3 is 16 residues. Germline values: CDR1 SGHRS, CDR2 YFSETQ. The CDR3 reads CASSAPGLAGVGEQFF. The DNA for the CDR3 is TGCGCCAGCAGCGCCCCGGGACTAGCGGGAGTCGGCGAGCAGTTCTTC.

This clone was counted once. The chain recombines TRBV11-2 with TRBJ2-3; TRBD2 agrees at 9 bases. Looked up from germline, CDR1 is SGHAT and CDR2 is FQNNGV. The CDR3 extends over 17 amino acids. V gave up 4 bases and J gave up 0 bases; unmatched junction bases: 8. Written as DNA, the CDR3 is TGTGCCAGCAGCTCCCGTAGGCGGGGGGGTAGCACAGATACGCAGTATTTT. It is translated as CASSSRRRGGSTDTQYF.